The entry below describes one TCR beta chain. Germline lookup yields CDR1 SGHKS and CDR2 YYEKEE (reference sequence). The CDR3 spans 16 residues. V was clipped by 0 bases and J by 4 bases; unmatched bases: 6. Generated by immunoSEQ multiplex PCR, the TCRdb table keeps only in-frame clones and is missing some. The profile covers roughly 93,000 clones, with under 95% appearing a single time and 0.95% taken by the ten largest. These data are taken from a study of T cell changes during pregnancy in multiple sclerosis. The starting material was peripheral blood, obtained before pregnancy. The sequence was collected from a female donor with multiple sclerosis, enrolled in a pregnancy study. The V gene is TRBV5-5, the J gene TRBJ2-3; TRBD2 matches at 9 bases. The CDR3 DNA reads as TGTGCCAGCAGCTTGGCATTAGCGGGAGTGGCAGATACGCAGTATTTT. This codes for CASSLALAGVADTQYF.